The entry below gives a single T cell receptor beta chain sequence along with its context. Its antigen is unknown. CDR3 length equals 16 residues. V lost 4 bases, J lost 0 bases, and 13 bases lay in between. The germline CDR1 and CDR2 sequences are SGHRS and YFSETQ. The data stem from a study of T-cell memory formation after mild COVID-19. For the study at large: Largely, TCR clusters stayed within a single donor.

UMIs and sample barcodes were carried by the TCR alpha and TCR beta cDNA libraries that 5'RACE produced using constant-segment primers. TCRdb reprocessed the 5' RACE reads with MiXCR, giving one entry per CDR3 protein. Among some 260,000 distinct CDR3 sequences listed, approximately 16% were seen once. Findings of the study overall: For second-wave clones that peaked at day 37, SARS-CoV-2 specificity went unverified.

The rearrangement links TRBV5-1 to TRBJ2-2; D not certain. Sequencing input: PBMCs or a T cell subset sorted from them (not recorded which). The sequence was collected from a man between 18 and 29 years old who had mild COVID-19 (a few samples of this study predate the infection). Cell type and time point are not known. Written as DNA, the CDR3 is TGCGCCAGCAGCAGCTCCGGGCCCCCGAACACCGGGGAGCTGTTTTTT. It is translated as CASSSSGPPNTGELFF.